This T cell receptor beta chain was sequenced for a study of OX40 agonist ivuxolimab in advanced cancers. The assay was immunoSEQ multiplex PCR, and TCRdb's table has in-frame clones only and misses some. The sample shows 25,000 to 35,000 clones, over 80% of them seen only once. Looked up from germline, CDR1 is SGHTA and CDR2 is FQGNSA. The CDR3 length is 16 residues. V lost 3 bases to trimming and J lost 1 base, with 14 bases between them. The sequences come from CD4+ or CD8+ T cells sorted from blood, collected in a trial of the OX40 agonist ivuxolimab. This rearrangement joins TRBV7-2 to TRBJ2-3; D remains ambiguous. The sequence was collected from an adult with an advanced solid tumor such as melanoma, head and neck, liver or kidney cancer. The CDR3 reads CASSLWGTQRTDTQYF. The CDR3, as DNA: TGTGCCAGCAGCTTGTGGGGTACACAACGCACAGATACGCAGTATTTT. Drawing the rest from reference TRBV7-2 and TRBJ2-3, the complete variable domain is GAGVSQSPSNKVTEKGKDVELRCDPISGHTALYWYRQSLGQGLEFLIYFQGNSAPDKSGLPSDRFSAERTGGSVSTLTIQRTQQEDSAVYLCASSLWGTQRTDTQYFGPGTRLTVL.